This T cell receptor beta chain was captured in a study of T cell changes during pregnancy in multiple sclerosis. V gave up 2 bases and J gave up 1 base, with 10 bases separating them. The CDR3 consists of 14 residues. Per the germline V gene, CDR1 is SGHRS and CDR2 is YFSETQ. The method was immunoSEQ multiplex PCR; TCRdb's version includes in-frame clones alone and lacks a portion of them. Of about 49,000 clones in the sample, 92% were seen once. The sample was CD4+ T cells from peripheral blood mononuclear cells, taken in the second trimester of pregnancy. The V and J genes are TRBV5-1 and TRBJ2-7; no clear D. The clonotype was recovered from a female donor in good health, enrolled as a control in a pregnancy study. In nucleotides, the CDR3 is TGCGCCAGCAGCTTAACAGATCGATCCTACGAGCAGTACTTC. It translates to CASSLTDRSYEQYF.